The source of this T cell receptor beta chain is a study of cytomegalovirus exposure and HLA in healthy donors. Study-level results: A missense variant in DCLRE1C was later tied to TCR beta V- and J-gene trimming. TCR beta V segments were, for the most part, productive about 87% or about 30% of the time in an earlier analysis. There were some public TCRs occurring in many donors, but most TCR sequences were rare.

Donors were nominally healthy when sampled, though unrecorded immune exposures were likely. With 2 bases clipped from V and 4 bases from J, the junction kept 3 bases outside the gene matches. From germline, CDR1 is SGHTA and CDR2 FQGNSA. The CDR3 is 15 amino acids. The PCR had 60 Vbeta and 13 Jbeta primers. Assay used: immunoSEQ multiplex PCR; TCRdb lists only in-frame clones, some missing. The sample has roughly 170,000 clones; 70% to 85% are singletons. Points on this clone: Its antigen is still unknown.

The rearrangement links TRBV7-2 to TRBJ2-2; 8 nucleotides match TRBD1. This clonotype was obtained from a woman aged 25-40 years in good health and CMV-seropositive. Sequencing was performed on PBMCs. The CDR3 nucleotides read TGTGCCAGCAGCTTACAGGGGGCAGTCACCGGGGAGCTGTTTTTT. Translation: CASSLQGAVTGELFF.